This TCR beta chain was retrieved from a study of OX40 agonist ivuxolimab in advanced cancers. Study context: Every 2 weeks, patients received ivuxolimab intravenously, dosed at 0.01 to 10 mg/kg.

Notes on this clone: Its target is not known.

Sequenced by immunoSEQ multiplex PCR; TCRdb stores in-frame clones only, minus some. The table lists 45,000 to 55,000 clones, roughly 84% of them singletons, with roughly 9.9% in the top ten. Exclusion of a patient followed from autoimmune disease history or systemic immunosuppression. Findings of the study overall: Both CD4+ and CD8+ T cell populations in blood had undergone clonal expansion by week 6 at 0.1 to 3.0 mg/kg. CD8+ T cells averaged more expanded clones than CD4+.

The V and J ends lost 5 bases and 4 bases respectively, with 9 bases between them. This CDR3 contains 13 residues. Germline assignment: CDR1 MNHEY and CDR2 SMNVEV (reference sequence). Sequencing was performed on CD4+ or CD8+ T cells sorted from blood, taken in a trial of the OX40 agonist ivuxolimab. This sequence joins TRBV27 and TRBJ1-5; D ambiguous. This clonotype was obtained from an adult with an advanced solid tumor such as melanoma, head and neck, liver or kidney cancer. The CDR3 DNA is TGTGCCAGCAGTGCCATAAGGAATCAGCCCCAGCATTTT. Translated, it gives CASSAIRNQPQHF.